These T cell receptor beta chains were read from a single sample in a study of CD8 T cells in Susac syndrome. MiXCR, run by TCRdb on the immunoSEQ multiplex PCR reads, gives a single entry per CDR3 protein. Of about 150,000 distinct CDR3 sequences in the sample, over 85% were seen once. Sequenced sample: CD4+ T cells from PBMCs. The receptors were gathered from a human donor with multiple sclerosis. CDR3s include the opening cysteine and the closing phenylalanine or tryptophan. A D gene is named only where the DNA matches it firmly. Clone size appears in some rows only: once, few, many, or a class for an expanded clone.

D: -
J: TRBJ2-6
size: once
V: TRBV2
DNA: TGTGCCATTTCGGCATACGGGGCCAACGTCCTGACTTTC
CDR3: CAISAYGANVLTF

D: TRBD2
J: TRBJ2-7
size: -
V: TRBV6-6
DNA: TGTGCCAGCATCAACAATCCCGGGACTATACCCTACGAGCAGTACTTC
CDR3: CASINNPGTIPYEQYF

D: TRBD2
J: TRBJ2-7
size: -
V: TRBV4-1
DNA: TGCGCCAGCAGCCAAGGGAGGTTTAGCGGGGCCTACGAGCAGTACTTC
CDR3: CASSQGRFSGAYEQYF

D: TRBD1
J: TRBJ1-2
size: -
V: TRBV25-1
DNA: TGTGCCAGCAGTGCTCAGGGACAGGGAGGTGGCTACACCTTC
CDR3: CASSAQGQGGGYTF

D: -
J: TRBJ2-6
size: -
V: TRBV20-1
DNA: TGCAGTGCTAGCCCAGGGGACCACTCTGGGGCCAACGTCCTGACTTTC
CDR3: CSASPGDHSGANVLTF

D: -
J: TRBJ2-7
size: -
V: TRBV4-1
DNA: TGCGCCAGCAGCCAAGCCACTGGATTCTCCTACGAGCAGTACTTC
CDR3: CASSQATGFSYEQYF

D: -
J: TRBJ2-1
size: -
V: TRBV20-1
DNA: TGCAGTGCTAGAGACAACAATGAGCAGTTCTTC
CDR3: CSARDNNEQFF

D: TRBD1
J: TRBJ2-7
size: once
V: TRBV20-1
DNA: TGCAGTGCTAGTTCCAGACAGGGGGCGGTCTACGAGCAGTACTTC
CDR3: CSASSRQGAVYEQYF

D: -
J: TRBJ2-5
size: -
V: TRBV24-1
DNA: TGTGCCACCAGTGAGACCGGGACAACGGAGACCCAGTACTTC
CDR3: CATSETGTTETQYF

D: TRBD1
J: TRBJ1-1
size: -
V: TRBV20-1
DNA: TGCAGTGCTCCATCCCGGGGGACAGGGGGTGAAGCTTTCTTT
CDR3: CSAPSRGTGGEAFF

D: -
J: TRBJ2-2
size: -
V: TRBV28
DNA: TGTGCCAGCAGTCCTAACAGCGGAAACACCGGGGAGCTGTTTTTT
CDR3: CASSPNSGNTGELFF

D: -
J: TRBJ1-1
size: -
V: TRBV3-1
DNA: TGTGCCAGCAGGGCTCAGGGTGAAGCTTTCTTT
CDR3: CASRAQGEAFF

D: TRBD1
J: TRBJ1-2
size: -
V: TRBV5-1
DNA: TGCGCCAGCAGCCCGACCTCCGGGACAGTCTCCTATGGCTACACCTTC
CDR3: CASSPTSGTVSYGYTF

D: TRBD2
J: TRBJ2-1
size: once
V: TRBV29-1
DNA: TGCAGCGGCAGGGGGACTAGCGGGGGGAACAATGAGCAGTTCTTC
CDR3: CSGRGTSGGNNEQFF

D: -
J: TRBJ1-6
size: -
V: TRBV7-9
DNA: TGTGCCAGCAACCGAGGGAATTCACCCCTCCACTTT
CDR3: CASNRGNSPLHF

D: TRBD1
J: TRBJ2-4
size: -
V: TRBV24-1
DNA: TGTGCCACCAGTGACCCGGACAGGACCCAAAACATTCAGTACTTC
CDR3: CATSDPDRTQNIQYF